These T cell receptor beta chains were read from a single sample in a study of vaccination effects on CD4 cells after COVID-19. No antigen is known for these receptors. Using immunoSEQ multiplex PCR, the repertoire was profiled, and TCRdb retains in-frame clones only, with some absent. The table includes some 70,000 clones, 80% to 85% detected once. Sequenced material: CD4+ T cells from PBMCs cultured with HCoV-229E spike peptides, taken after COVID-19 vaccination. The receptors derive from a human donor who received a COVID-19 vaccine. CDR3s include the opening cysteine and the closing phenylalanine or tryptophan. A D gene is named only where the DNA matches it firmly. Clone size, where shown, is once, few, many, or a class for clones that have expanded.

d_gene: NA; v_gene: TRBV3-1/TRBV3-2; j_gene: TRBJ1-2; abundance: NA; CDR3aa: CASSQDRGGYGYTF; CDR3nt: TGTGCCAGCAGCCAAGATCGGGGGGGCTATGGCTACACCTTC
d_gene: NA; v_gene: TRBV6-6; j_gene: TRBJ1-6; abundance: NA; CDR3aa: CASRRQSDSPLHF; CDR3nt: TGTGCCAGCAGGCGGCAGTCGGACTCACCCCTCCACTTT
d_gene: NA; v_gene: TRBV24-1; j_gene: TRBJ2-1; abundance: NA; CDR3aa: CATSAGGLVHEQFF; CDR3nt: TGTGCCACCAGTGCGGGGGGCCTGGTTCATGAGCAGTTCTTC
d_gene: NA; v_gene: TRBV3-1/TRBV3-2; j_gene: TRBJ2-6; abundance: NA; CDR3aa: CASSPTGSGANVLTF; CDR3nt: TGTGCCAGCAGCCCCACAGGCTCTGGGGCCAACGTCCTGACTTTC
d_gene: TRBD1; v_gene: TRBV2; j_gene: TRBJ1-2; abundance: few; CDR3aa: CASSGGGANYGYTF; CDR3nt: TGTGCCAGCAGTGGAGGGGGCGCTAACTATGGCTACACCTTC
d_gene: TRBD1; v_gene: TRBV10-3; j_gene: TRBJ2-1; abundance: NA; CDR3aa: CAISLTGVSEQFF; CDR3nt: TGTGCCATCAGTCTAACAGGGGTCAGTGAGCAGTTCTTC
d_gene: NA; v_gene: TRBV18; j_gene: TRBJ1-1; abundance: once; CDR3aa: CASSQGVENTEAFF; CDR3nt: TGTGCCAGCTCACAGGGCGTCGAGAACACTGAAGCTTTCTTT
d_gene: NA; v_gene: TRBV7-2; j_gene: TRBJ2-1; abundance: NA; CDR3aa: CASSLLGSSLDEQFF; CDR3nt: TGTGCCAGCAGCTTATTAGGTTCTAGTCTCGATGAGCAGTTCTTC
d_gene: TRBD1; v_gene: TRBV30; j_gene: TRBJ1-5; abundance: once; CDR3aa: CAWSRTGGQPQHF; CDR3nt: TGTGCCTGGAGTCGGACAGGCGGTCAGCCCCAGCATTTT
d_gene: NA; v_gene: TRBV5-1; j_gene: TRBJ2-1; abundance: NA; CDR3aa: CASSLARTSYNEQFF; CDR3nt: TGCGCCAGCAGCTTGGCCCGCACTTCCTACAATGAGCAGTTCTTC
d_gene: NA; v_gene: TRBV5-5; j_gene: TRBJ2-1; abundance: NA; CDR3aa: CASSLQLGEQFF; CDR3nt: TGTGCCAGCAGCTTGCAACTTGGTGAGCAGTTCTTC
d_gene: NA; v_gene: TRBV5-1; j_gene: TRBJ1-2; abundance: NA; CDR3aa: CASTSDGSYGYTF; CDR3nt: TGCGCCAGCACATCGGACGGATCATATGGCTACACCTTC
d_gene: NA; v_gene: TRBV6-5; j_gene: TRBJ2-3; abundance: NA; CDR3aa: CASSSVRGRTDTQYF; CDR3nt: TGTGCCAGCAGTTCGGTCAGGGGGAGGACAGATACGCAGTATTTT
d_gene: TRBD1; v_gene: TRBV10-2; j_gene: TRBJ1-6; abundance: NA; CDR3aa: CANREPGTGGSPLHF; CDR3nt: TGCGCCAACAGAGAACCCGGGACAGGGGGTTCACCCCTCCACTTT
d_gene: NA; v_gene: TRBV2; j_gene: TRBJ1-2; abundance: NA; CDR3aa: CASSDRINYGYTF; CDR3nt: TGTGCCAGCAGTGACAGGATTAACTATGGCTACACCTTC
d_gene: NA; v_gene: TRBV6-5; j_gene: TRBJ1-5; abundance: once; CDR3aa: CASSYDSHQPQHF; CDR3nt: TGTGCCAGCAGTTATGACAGCCATCAGCCCCAGCATTTT
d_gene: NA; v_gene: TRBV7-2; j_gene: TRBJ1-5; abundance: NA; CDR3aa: CASSLTGTNNQPQHF; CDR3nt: TGTGCCAGCAGCTTAACAGGGACAAACAATCAGCCCCAGCATTTT
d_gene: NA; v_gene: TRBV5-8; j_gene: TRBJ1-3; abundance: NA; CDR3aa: CASSPEWTVRNTIYF; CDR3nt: TGTGCCAGCAGCCCGGAGTGGACTGTTCGAAACACCATATATTTT
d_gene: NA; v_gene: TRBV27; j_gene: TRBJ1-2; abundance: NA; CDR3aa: CASSHPGREGYTF; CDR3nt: TGTGCCAGCAGCCACCCAGGGAGGGAGGGCTACACCTTC
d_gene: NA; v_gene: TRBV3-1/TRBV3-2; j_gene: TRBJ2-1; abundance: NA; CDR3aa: CASSQGQLAGEQFF; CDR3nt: TGTGCCAGCAGCCAAGGTCAACTAGCCGGTGAGCAGTTCTTC
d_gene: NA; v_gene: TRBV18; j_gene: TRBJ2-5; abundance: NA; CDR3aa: CASSPPRGDQETQYF; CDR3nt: TGTGCCAGCTCACCACCAAGAGGAGACCAAGAGACCCAGTACTTC
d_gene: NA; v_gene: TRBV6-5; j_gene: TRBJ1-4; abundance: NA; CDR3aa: CASSPDSYTNEKLFF; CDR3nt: TGTGCCAGCAGTCCGGACAGTTACACTAATGAAAAACTGTTTTTT
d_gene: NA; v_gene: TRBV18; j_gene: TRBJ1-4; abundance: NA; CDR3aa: CASSPSGVEDEKLFF; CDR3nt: TGTGCCAGCTCACCCTCAGGGGTGGAAGATGAAAAACTGTTTTTT
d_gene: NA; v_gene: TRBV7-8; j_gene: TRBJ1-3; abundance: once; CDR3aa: CASSPYPSGNTIYF; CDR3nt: TGTGCCAGCAGCCCATACCCCTCTGGAAACACCATATATTTT